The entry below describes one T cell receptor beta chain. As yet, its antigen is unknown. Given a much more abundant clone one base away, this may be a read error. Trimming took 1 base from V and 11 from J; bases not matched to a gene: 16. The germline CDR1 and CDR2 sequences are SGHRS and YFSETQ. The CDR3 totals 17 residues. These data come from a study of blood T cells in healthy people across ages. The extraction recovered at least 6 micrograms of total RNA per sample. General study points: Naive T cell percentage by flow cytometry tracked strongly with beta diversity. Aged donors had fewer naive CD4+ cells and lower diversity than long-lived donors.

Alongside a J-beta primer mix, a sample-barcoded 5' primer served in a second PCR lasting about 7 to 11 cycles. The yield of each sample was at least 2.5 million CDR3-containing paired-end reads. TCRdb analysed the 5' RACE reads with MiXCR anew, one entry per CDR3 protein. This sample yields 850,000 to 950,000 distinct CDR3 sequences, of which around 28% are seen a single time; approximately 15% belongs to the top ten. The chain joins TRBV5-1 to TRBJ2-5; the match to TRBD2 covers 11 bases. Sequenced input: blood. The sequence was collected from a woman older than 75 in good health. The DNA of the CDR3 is TGCGCCAGCAGCTTGTCGGTTAGCGGGGGGGCCTACAATGAGCAGTACTTC. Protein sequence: CASSLSVSGGAYNEQYF.